The clone carrying this T cell receptor beta chain has at least ten counts. The antigen is not known. This record belongs to a study of molecular identifiers for immune sequencing clone quantification. Study results and caveats: Effector cells had over 97% of their molecules in clones above 20 RNA copies, while naive cells had under 1%.

V lost 7 bases and J 6 bases, leaving 23 bases between the germline ends. The CDR3 is 16 residues long. From germline, CDR1 is LNHDA and CDR2 SQIVND (reference sequence). TCRdb re-called the PCR reads with MiXCR, one entry per CDR3 protein. The top ten hold 0.85% of the sample, which has 85,000 to 95,000 distinct CDR3 sequences, roughly 19% seen once. The specimen was naive CD8+ T cells from blood, with Jurkat cell RNA spiked in. Subset defined: FACS-sorted CD8+CD4-CCR7+CD45RA+ naive T cells. The J gene is TRBJ2-3, the V gene TRBV19; D unclear. This sequence was found in a human donor in good health. Some libraries in this study had Jurkat cell RNA spiked in. CDR3 DNA sequence: TGTGCCAGTACCCCGTATAATTGGAAGCACGGTGATACGCAGTATTTT. It translates to CASTPYNWKHGDTQYF.